This TCR beta chain was sequenced during a study of blood T cell repertoires in COVID-19. V was cut by 11 bases and J by 6 bases, with 16 bases left in between. This CDR3 contains 13 residues. Using immunoSEQ multiplex PCR, the repertoire was profiled, and TCRdb retains in-frame clones only, with some absent. This table has around 400,000 clones, 85% to 90% appearing once. Sequencing input: PBMCs or T cells enriched from blood (not recorded which). This chain links TRBV12-3 or TRBV12-4 with TRBJ2-2; D is undetermined. The source of this sequence is a woman aged 25 to 39 who had recovered from COVID-19. As DNA, the CDR3 is TGTGCCTCGGGTAGTAGTTCGTCCGGGGAGCTGTTTTTT. Its translation is CASGSSSSGELFF.